The 12 T cell receptor beta chains below were found in one sample sequenced in a study of blood T cell repertoires in COVID-19. Profiling relied on immunoSEQ multiplex PCR, and the TCRdb table lists in-frame clones only, not all of them. Of about 90,000 clones listed, 80% to 90% are singletons. Material: peripheral blood. These receptors all come from a human donor in a cohort sampled during active COVID-19.

This clone was observed a handful of times. The chain is built from TRBV7-8 and TRBJ2-7; D possibly corresponds to TRBD1 (6 bases). Germline lookup yields CDR1 SGHVS and CDR2 FQNEAQ. Trimming left V 9 bases short and J 1 base short, with 10 bases between. The CDR3 has 12 amino acids. The CDR3 loop reads CASQGQSYEQYF. CDR3 nucleotide sequence: TGTGCCAGTCAAGGACAGTCCTACGAGCAGTACTTC.

V usage is TRBV27 and J usage is TRBJ1-5, with 8 nucleotides matching TRBD1. This CDR3 is built from 15 residues. Losses at the gene ends were 5 bases for V and 4 bases for J; bases not matched to a gene: 7. Germline V CDR1 and CDR2: MNHEY, SMNVEV (reference sequence). CDR3 in amino acids: CASSGGTGRNQPQHF. The CDR3 region has the DNA TGTGCCAGCAGTGGGGGGACAGGCCGGAATCAGCCCCAGCATTTT.

V and J are TRBV3-1 (or the pseudogene TRBV3-2) and TRBJ1-5, with D unresolved. V lost 0 bases, J lost 9 bases, and 12 bases lay in between. The V gene's germline CDR1 is LGHDT and CDR2 YNNKEL (reference sequence). The CDR3 is 14 amino acids. As DNA, the CDR3 is TGTGCCAGCAGCCAAGATAGCCTTTTGCCGCCCCAGCATTTT. Translating it yields CASSQDSLLPPQHF.

The chain has TRBV11-3 and TRBJ2-1; D not resolved. Trimming cost V 0 bases and J 5 bases, with 5 bases left between them. Germline V lookup: CDR1 SGHNT, CDR2 YENEEA. The CDR3 covers 13 residues. CDR3 bases: TGTGCCAGCAGCTTAGAGGCCCACAATGAGCAGTTCTTC. It specifies CASSLEAHNEQFF.

The gene calls are TRBV2 and TRBJ1-1; perhaps TRBD1 as D (5 bases). Looked up from germline, CDR1 is SNHLY and CDR2 is FYNNEI. CDR3 length: 15 amino acids. The V gene lost 3 bases and the J gene lost 0 bases, with 11 bases spanning the gap. CDR3: CASSDAPGVNTEAFF. CDR3 sequence (DNA): TGTGCCAGCAGTGATGCTCCGGGGGTGAACACTGAAGCTTTCTTT.

The J gene is TRBJ2-7, the V gene TRBV9; 9 nucleotides line up with TRBD1. The germline V gene has CDR1 SGDLS and CDR2 YYNGEE. The CDR3 is made up of 16 amino acids. V lost 1 base to trimming and J lost 3 bases; unmatched junction nucleotides: 8. CDR3 region: CASSVLGGTGFYEQYF. CDR3 sequence (DNA): TGTGCCAGCAGCGTACTAGGCGGGACAGGGTTCTACGAGCAGTACTTC.

This sequence joins TRBV2 and TRBJ2-5, with a weak D call TRBD1 (6 bases). The CDR3 has 16 residues. In germline, CDR1 is SNHLY, CDR2 FYNNEI. With 6 bases removed from V and 4 bases from J, the gap between germline ends came to 21 bases. DNA for the CDR3: TGTGCCAGCAGGCACCGGGACAACACTAGGGGAGAGACCCAGTACTTC. Encoded protein: CASRHRDNTRGETQYF.

The chain is built from TRBV19 and TRBJ2-7; D is possibly TRBD2 (7 bases). V dropped 4 bases and J dropped 2 bases, with 12 bases sitting between them. Looked up from germline, CDR1 is LNHDA and CDR2 is SQIVND (reference sequence). The CDR3 has 14 residues. The CDR3 nucleotides are TGTGCCAGTAGTAGTACAGGGACTACCTACGAGCAGTACTTC. Encoded protein: CASSSTGTTYEQYF.

The V call is TRBV5-4, the J call TRBJ2-7; 8 bases align to TRBD1. With V trimmed by 2 bases and J by 5 bases, 12 bases remained unmatched. The germline V gene encodes CDR1 SGHNT and CDR2 YYREEE (reference sequence). This CDR3 contains 16 residues. The CDR3 DNA is TGTGCCAGCAGCTTTGCAGGGGGCCCCAAGGCTGACGAGCAGTACTTC. Translating gives CASSFAGGPKADEQYF.

V and J are TRBV6-2 or TRBV6-3 and TRBJ2-7, with 8 bases that match TRBD2. Germline CDR1 and CDR2: MNHEY and SVGEGT. The CDR3 totals 15 residues. With 6 bases clipped from V and 2 bases from J, the junction kept 9 bases outside the gene matches. Written as DNA, the CDR3 is TGTGCCAGCAGCCGTAATGCGGGGGGACCCTACGAGCAGTACTTC. Translated: CASSRNAGGPYEQYF.

The chain links TRBV4-2 to TRBJ2-1, with 8 bases fitting TRBD1. The CDR3 covers 17 residues. V was clipped by 2 bases and J by 10 bases; unmatched bases: 16. Per the germline V gene, CDR1 is LGHNA and CDR2 is YNFKEQ. The CDR3 loop is CASSQFGQGDQGKEQFF. The CDR3 DNA is TGTGCCAGCAGCCAATTTGGACAGGGCGACCAAGGTAAAGAGCAGTTCTTC.

This chain joins TRBV7-9 and TRBJ1-1, with TRBD1 matching 7 bases. Germline V gene sequence: CDR1 SEHNR, CDR2 FQNEAQ (reference sequence). CDR3 length: 16 amino acids. V lost 3 bases, J lost 4 bases, and 11 bases stayed unmatched. The CDR3 region is CASSFSLTGLTTEAFF. The CDR3 coding sequence is TGTGCCAGCAGCTTTAGCCTGACAGGGCTGACCACTGAAGCTTTCTTT.